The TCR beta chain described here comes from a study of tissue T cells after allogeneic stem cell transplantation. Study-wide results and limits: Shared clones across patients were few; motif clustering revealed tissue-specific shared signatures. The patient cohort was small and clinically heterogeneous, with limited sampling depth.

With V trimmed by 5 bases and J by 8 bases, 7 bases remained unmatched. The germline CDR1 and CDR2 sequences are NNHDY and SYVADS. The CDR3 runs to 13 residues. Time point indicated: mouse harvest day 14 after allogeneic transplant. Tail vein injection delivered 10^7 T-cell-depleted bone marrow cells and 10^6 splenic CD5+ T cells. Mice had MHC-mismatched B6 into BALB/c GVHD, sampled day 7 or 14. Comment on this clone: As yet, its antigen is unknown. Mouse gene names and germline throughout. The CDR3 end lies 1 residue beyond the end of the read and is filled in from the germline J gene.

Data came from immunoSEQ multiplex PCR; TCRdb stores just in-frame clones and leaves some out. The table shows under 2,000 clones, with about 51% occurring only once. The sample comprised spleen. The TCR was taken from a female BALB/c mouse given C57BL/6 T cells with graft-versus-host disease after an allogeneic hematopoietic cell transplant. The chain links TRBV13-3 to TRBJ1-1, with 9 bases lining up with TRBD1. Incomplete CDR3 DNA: TGTGCCAGCAGCCTCCGGGACAGGGAGGAAGTCTTC. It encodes CASSLRDREEVF. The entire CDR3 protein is CASSLRDREEVFF.